This T cell receptor beta chain was observed in a study of cytomegalovirus exposure and HLA in healthy donors. 13 Jbeta primers and 60 Vbeta primers were used for the PCR. Some clones are missing from TCRdb's copy, which holds only in-frame ones; the method was immunoSEQ multiplex PCR. The data show 150,000 or so clones, approximately 80% seen once. The CDR3 consists of 12 residues. The ends were cut back, 7 bases at V and 7 bases at J, with 13 bases in the middle. From germline, CDR1 is MGHDK and CDR2 SYGVNS. Sequenced sample: PBMCs. V is TRBV25-1 and J is TRBJ1-1; D gene uncertain. This clonotype was sampled from a man aged 40-49 years in good health and CMV-seropositive. For the CDR3, the DNA is TGTGCCAGCACCATATCGGAGCGTGAAGCTTTCTTT. It codes for CASTISEREAFF.